Presented here are 2 T cell receptor beta chains from one specimen sequenced in a study of OX40 agonist ivuxolimab in advanced cancers. TCRdb's table, derived via immunoSEQ multiplex PCR, lists solely in-frame clones and lacks some. The sample contains 60,000 or so clones, 80% to 95% of which appear only once. Here the sequenced sample was CD4+ or CD8+ T cells sorted from blood, taken in a trial of the OX40 agonist ivuxolimab. The receptor set was obtained from an adult with an advanced solid tumor such as melanoma, head and neck, liver or kidney cancer.

This chain links TRBV4-1 with TRBJ1-4; maybe TRBD1 (6 bases). Trimming shortened V by 4 bases and J by 8 bases, and 17 bases separated the two germline ends. CDR3 length: 15 residues. Germline V lookup: CDR1 MGHRA, CDR2 YSYEKL. The CDR3 loop is CASSLVGAGEEKLFF. CDR3 DNA sequence: TGCGCCAGCAGCCTTGTGGGGGCTGGAGAGGAAAAACTGTTTTTT.

This sequence joins TRBV4-2 and TRBJ1-5; TRBD1 is a possible D gene (5 bases). This CDR3 is 15 amino acids long. Germline loops: CDR1 LGHNA, CDR2 YNFKEQ. With 0 bases removed from V and 4 bases from J, the gap between germline ends came to 10 bases. In DNA, the CDR3 is TGTGCCAGCAGCCAAGATGGGGCAGGGAATCAGCCCCAGCATTTT. It yields the protein CASSQDGAGNQPQHF.